A selection of T cell receptor beta chains follows, all from one sample in a study of response to subunit inactivated influenza vaccine. TCRdb passed the RT-PCR reads through MiXCR, listing each CDR3 protein once. Of over 150,000 distinct CDR3 sequences in the sample, about 10% were seen once. The sequenced sample was CD8+ T cells sorted from PBMCs, obtained roughly 24 months after vaccination. These TCRs come from a man aged 45 to 70 who received an inactivated influenza vaccine. Both conserved end residues are part of each CDR3.

v_gene: TRBV6-5
j_gene: TRBJ2-7
CDR3aa: CASSYSGQGLVYF

v_gene: TRBV2
j_gene: TRBJ1-6
CDR3aa: CASSEFSPLHF

v_gene: TRBV7-9
j_gene: TRBJ2-7
CDR3aa: CASSFGGGEQYF

v_gene: TRBV3-1
j_gene: TRBJ2-5
CDR3aa: CASSRDGRGETQYF

v_gene: TRBV10-3
j_gene: TRBJ2-7
CDR3aa: CAISEGGGLYEQYF

v_gene: TRBV13
j_gene: TRBJ2-3
CDR3aa: CASSLGPRSDTQYF

v_gene: TRBV11-1
j_gene: TRBJ2-1
CDR3aa: CASSLSRGLVTEQFF

v_gene: TRBV11-2
j_gene: TRBJ2-5
CDR3aa: CASSFRTSGGKETQYF

v_gene: TRBV27
j_gene: TRBJ2-3
CDR3aa: CASSLSLGESDTQYF

v_gene: TRBV20-1
j_gene: TRBJ1-2
CDR3aa: CSQGDRVSDGYTF

v_gene: TRBV7-9
j_gene: TRBJ1-1
CDR3aa: CASRLKGNTEAFF

v_gene: TRBV27
j_gene: TRBJ2-2
CDR3aa: CASSPFLTGELFF

v_gene: TRBV29-1
j_gene: TRBJ1-1
CDR3aa: CSVEDPDKGHLNTEAFF

v_gene: TRBV11-2
j_gene: TRBJ2-1
CDR3aa: CASSLYSIRGQGGYNEQFF

v_gene: TRBV4-1
j_gene: TRBJ2-6
CDR3aa: CASSGSGANVLTF

v_gene: TRBV6-2/TRBV6-3
j_gene: TRBJ2-6
CDR3aa: CASSYSTPGQGPRFGANVLTF

v_gene: TRBV7-9
j_gene: TRBJ1-2
CDR3aa: CASSLGHSDYTF

v_gene: TRBV5-1
j_gene: TRBJ2-7
CDR3aa: CASSLHGEGLPYEQYF

v_gene: TRBV6-5
j_gene: TRBJ2-7
CDR3aa: CASSYSWDSQVEQYF

v_gene: TRBV30
j_gene: TRBJ2-5
CDR3aa: CAWSTGTSAKQETQYF

v_gene: TRBV7-8
j_gene: TRBJ2-1
CDR3aa: CASSLNFYNEQFF

v_gene: TRBV4-1
j_gene: TRBJ2-1
CDR3aa: CASSQGYSYNEQFF

v_gene: TRBV29-1
j_gene: TRBJ2-1
CDR3aa: CSVRLAGSSYNEQFF

v_gene: TRBV29-1
j_gene: TRBJ2-1
CDR3aa: CSVEDPGDRGQQFF

v_gene: TRBV12-3/TRBV12-4
j_gene: TRBJ2-3
CDR3aa: CASKGPPDTDTQYF

v_gene: TRBV7-9
j_gene: TRBJ2-7
CDR3aa: CASSPSGSDRVHEQYF

v_gene: TRBV28
j_gene: TRBJ2-1
CDR3aa: CASSFIGYNEQFF

v_gene: TRBV4-3
j_gene: TRBJ2-7
CDR3aa: CASSQDGPWDRGPYEQYF

v_gene: TRBV5-1
j_gene: TRBJ2-2
CDR3aa: CASSKQGAFGTGELFF

v_gene: TRBV4-3
j_gene: TRBJ1-3
CDR3aa: CASSQGRASGGSGNTIYF

v_gene: TRBV18
j_gene: TRBJ2-3
CDR3aa: CASSPKSVSTDTQYF

v_gene: TRBV5-6
j_gene: TRBJ1-1
CDR3aa: CASSLRGGTMNTEAFF

v_gene: TRBV6-1
j_gene: TRBJ2-1
CDR3aa: CASSIRAGTESYNEQFF

v_gene: TRBV12-3/TRBV12-4
j_gene: TRBJ2-1
CDR3aa: CASSLFGSYNEQFF

v_gene: TRBV3-1
j_gene: TRBJ2-7
CDR3aa: CASSQAGRIDEQYF

v_gene: TRBV12-3/TRBV12-4
j_gene: TRBJ2-3
CDR3aa: CASSDRLRDTQYF